This T cell receptor beta chain derives from a study of blood T cell repertoires in COVID-19. The overall study: Donors in the United States, Italy and Spain gave samples during acute or convalescent COVID-19. From T cells, B-cell-depleted T cells, or PBMCs came the material, which was cDNA or gDNA.

Authors' data handling: It was from reference gene primer amplification that nucleated cell counts were estimated. Only in-frame clones appear in the TCRdb table, and some are missing; sequencing was by immunoSEQ multiplex PCR. V and J calls and clone size follow that table, whereas D and trimming were derived from the DNA. The table records about 130,000 clones, roughly four fifths of them present only once. CDR1 LGHDT and CDR2 YNNKEL come from the germline V gene (reference sequence). This CDR3 comprises 16 residues. V was pared by 1 base and J by 8 bases, with 20 bases between. The table lists this clone with a few counts.

The sequence was obtained from a woman between 45 and 60 years old with acute or convalescent COVID-19. This rearrangement joins TRBV3-1 (or the pseudogene TRBV3-2) to TRBJ1-2; weak D call: TRBD1 (6 bases). Sequenced sample: peripheral blood. CDR3 nucleotides: TGTGCCAGCAGCCAAGCAAGACAGGCAGGATTTACGGGCTACACCTTC. Encoded protein: CASSQARQAGFTGYTF.